A single sample is the source of the 2 T cell receptor beta chains below, sequenced in a study of a mutant IDH1 vaccine in newly diagnosed glioma. Here immunoSEQ multiplex PCR was the method, and the copy in TCRdb shows in-frame clones only, minus some. The profile shows about 54,000 clones, 84% of them singletons. No antigen has been assigned to these receptors. Time point here: week 35, safety follow-up. Alongside topical imiquimod, each dose of vaccine comprised 300 ug of mutant IDH1 20-mer peptide. This specimen consisted of PBMCs, obtained from a glioma patient whose treatment included an IDH1 peptide vaccine. These receptor sequences come from a woman aged 18 to 35 with glioma.

The V and J genes are TRBV7-9 and TRBJ2-1; D gene unclear. From germline, CDR1 is SEHNR and CDR2 FQNEAQ (reference sequence). V lost 3 bases and J lost 10, with 10 bases in between. The CDR3 is 12 amino acids. CDR3 nucleotide sequence: TGTGCCAGCAGCTTCGACGAGTACGAGCAGTTCTTC. As protein: CASSFDEYEQFF.

This clone turned up a few times. J is TRBJ2-5 and V is TRBV10-3, with 11 nucleotides matching TRBD2. V gave up 4 bases and J gave up 5 bases; unmatched junction bases: 15. CDR3 length: 18 residues. Germline lookup yields CDR1 ENHRY and CDR2 SYGVKD. CDR3 amino acids: CAISGEVSGGAFEETQYF. The CDR3 nucleotides read TGTGCCATCAGTGGGGAGGTTAGCGGGGGGGCGTTTGAGGAGACCCAGTACTTC.